One sample yielded the 25 T cell receptor beta chains listed below, sequenced in a study of regulatory dendritic cells for organ transplantation. Using immunoSEQ multiplex PCR, the repertoire was profiled, and TCRdb retains in-frame clones only, with some absent. Of some 28,000 clones in the sample, 80% to 85% were seen once. The sequencing sample was made of naive CD4+ T cells from blood. The subset here: CD45RA+ naive T cells. These receptors were collected from a human donor in good health.

The chain has TRBV6-1 and TRBJ2-7, with D perhaps TRBD2 (5 bases). CDR3 length equals 13 residues. Germline V gene lookup returns CDR1 MNHNS and CDR2 SASEGT. Trimming stripped 3 bases from V and 7 bases from J, with 13 bases between. CDR3 sequence (DNA): TGTGCCAGCAGTGATCAGAGACCGGGAGAGCAGTACTTC. Its protein is CASSDQRPGEQYF.

The chain has TRBV5-8 and TRBJ1-4, with D hard to call. V was clipped by 0 bases and J by 15 bases, with 9 bases between them. Germline values: CDR1 SGHTS, CDR2 YDEGEE. The CDR3 length is 11 residues. The CDR3 reads CASSLGGVVFF. CDR3 DNA: TGTGCCAGCAGCTTGGGCGGGGTAGTGTTTTTT.

This sequence joins TRBV5-4 and TRBJ1-4; D might be TRBD1 (6 bases). The CDR3 is made up of 14 amino acids. Trimming shortened V by 4 bases and J by 11 bases, and 18 bases separated the two germline ends. The V gene's germline CDR1 is SGHNT and CDR2 YYREEE (reference sequence). The CDR3 region has the DNA TGTGCCAGCAGCGGGGGGGTTCAGGGGCTCAAACTGTTTTTT. Protein sequence: CASSGGVQGLKLFF. The whole variable domain, remainder taken from reference TRBV5-4 and TRBJ1-4, is ETGVTQSPTHLIKTRGQQVTLRCSSQSGHNTVSWYQQALGQGPQFIFQYYREEENGRGNFPPRFSGLQFPNYSSELNVNALELDDSALYLCASSGGVQGLKLFFGSGTQLSVL.

The chain recombines TRBV4-1 with TRBJ2-7; weak D call: TRBD1 (5 bases). Trimming cost V 0 bases and J 3 bases, with 12 bases left between them. In germline, CDR1 is MGHRA, CDR2 YSYEKL. The CDR3 spans 15 residues. CDR3 DNA: TGCGCCAGCAGCCAAGATCATGCAGGGATCTACGAGCAGTACTTC. Its translation is CASSQDHAGIYEQYF.

The chain combines TRBV5-1 with TRBJ1-3, with 12 bases that match TRBD1. CDR3 length equals 18 residues. The germline V gene has CDR1 SGHRS and CDR2 YFSETQ. V lost 2 bases and J lost 0; bases outside the gene matches: 6. CDR3 loop: CASSLSGTGGYSGNTIYF. The CDR3 DNA is TGCGCCAGCAGCTTATCCGGGACAGGGGGCTACTCTGGAAACACCATATATTTT.

This sequence joins TRBV6-1 and TRBJ1-2; D is ambiguous. Germline loops: CDR1 MNHNS, CDR2 SASEGT. Deletions cut 1 base from V and 8 bases from J, with 17 bases between. The CDR3 has 15 residues. CDR3 in DNA: TGTGCCAGCAGTGAAGGGGCGGGAGGGTGGTACGGCTACACCTTC. Translated: CASSEGAGGWYGYTF.

V gene TRBV2 combines with J gene TRBJ1-3; D unclear. Between the trimmed V and J ends, which lost 8 bases and 4 bases, there was a span of 9 bases. Germline V gene sequence: CDR1 SNHLY, CDR2 FYNNEI. This CDR3 comprises 12 residues. Here the CDR3 DNA reads TGTGCCAGCCGGGTCGAGGGAAACACCATATATTTT. Translating it yields CASRVEGNTIYF.

This clone has only a few counts. The CDR3 spells CASSVPGQGRYSNQPQHF. Written as DNA, the CDR3 is TGTGCCAGTAGTGTCCCGGGACAGGGCCGTTATAGCAATCAGCCCCAGCATTTT. This sequence joins TRBV19 and TRBJ1-5, with TRBD1 identical over 9 bases. There are 18 residues in the CDR3. Looked up from germline, CDR1 is LNHDA and CDR2 is SQIVND (reference sequence). V shed 5 bases and J 0 bases; nucleotides not matched to a gene: 11.

The V gene is TRBV4-2, the J gene TRBJ2-2; D not certain. CDR1 LGHNA and CDR2 YNFKEQ come from the germline V gene. The CDR3 length is 15 residues. The V end was cut by 0 bases, the J end by 2 bases, with 7 bases between. The CDR3, as DNA: TGTGCCAGCAGCCAAGATCGCAGAAACACCGGGGAGCTGTTTTTT. Encoded protein: CASSQDRRNTGELFF.

V gene TRBV9 combines with J gene TRBJ1-3, with 10 bases fitting TRBD1. CDR1 SGDLS and CDR2 YYNGEE come from the germline V gene. Losses at the gene ends were 0 bases for V and 7 bases for J; bases not matched to a gene: 13. This CDR3 has 18 residues. DNA for the CDR3: TGTGCCAGCAGCGTAGGGATCCTCCGACAGGGGGCCTTCAACACCATATATTTT. This translates into CASSVGILRQGAFNTIYF.

The genes are TRBV19 and TRBJ1-1, with D hard to call. Germline V gene data show CDR1 as LNHDA and CDR2 as SQIVND (reference sequence). Trimming took 3 bases from V and 0 from J, leaving 5 bases between them. The CDR3 is 13 amino acids. CDR3 loop: CASSIIVNTEAFF. CDR3 DNA sequence: TGTGCCAGTAGTATTATAGTGAACACTGAAGCTTTCTTT.

The chain combines TRBV10-3 with TRBJ1-5; D may be TRBD1 (5 bases). Germline V gives CDR1 ENHRY, CDR2 SYGVKD. V was trimmed by 0 bases and J by 6 bases, leaving 21 bases between them. This CDR3 has 18 residues. The CDR3 coding sequence is TGTGCCATCAGTGAGTCACGCTTAGGCGGGGGGGGTAGTCAGCCCCAGCATTTT. This sequence encodes CAISESRLGGGGSQPQHF.

The chain recombines TRBV2 with TRBJ1-1; D unclear. Germline values: CDR1 SNHLY, CDR2 FYNNEI. This CDR3 has 14 residues. The V and J ends lost 5 bases and 4 bases respectively, with 14 bases between them. CDR3 loop: CASSLGGGPTEAFF. Here the CDR3 DNA reads TGTGCCAGCAGTCTTGGCGGCGGGCCCACTGAAGCTTTCTTT.

CDR3 sequence (DNA): TGTGCCAGCAGCTTTCGGCTAGCGGGGGCGGCAGAGCAGTTCTTC. It translates to CASSFRLAGAAEQFF. The chain has TRBV7-2 and TRBJ2-1; 10 bases match TRBD2. The CDR3 is 15 amino acids. Germline CDR1 reads SGHTA; CDR2 reads FQGNSA. V shed 3 bases, J shed 10 bases, and the junction held 9 bases outside the gene matches.

The chain employs TRBV19 and TRBJ1-1, with TRBD1 identical over 8 bases. Germline loops: CDR1 LNHDA, CDR2 SQIVND (reference sequence). The CDR3 length is 14 residues. V lost 6 bases and J lost 6; bases outside the gene matches: 9. The CDR3 DNA follows: TGTGCCAGTAGGACCGGACAGGGAACCGCTGAAGCTTTCTTT. This encodes CASRTGQGTAEAFF.

This clone was found a few times. CDR3 sequence: CASRQPGQGIQPQHF. The CDR3 nucleotides read TGTGCCAGCAGACAACCGGGACAGGGGATTCAGCCCCAGCATTTT. The V gene is TRBV6-5, the J gene TRBJ1-5; 10 positions match TRBD1. The ends lost 6 bases at V and 6 bases at J; junction bases unmatched: 8. Germline V gene data show CDR1 as MNHEY and CDR2 as SVGAGI. The length of the CDR3 is 15 residues.

In its sample, this clone was seen once. The J gene is TRBJ1-4, the V gene TRBV5-4; D is perhaps TRBD1 (5 bases). The V end lost 0 bases, the J end lost 7 bases, and 19 bases lay between the germline ends. The CDR3 covers 17 residues. Germline CDR1 is SGHNT and CDR2 is YYREEE (reference sequence). In nucleotides, the CDR3 is TGTGCCAGCAGCTTGGCCTCGGGTGCGGGGGAGACTGAAAAACTGTTTTTT. Translated, it gives CASSLASGAGETEKLFF.

V is TRBV18 and J is TRBJ1-1; no clear D gene. The CDR3 is 15 amino acids. With 4 bases removed from V and 2 bases from J, the gap between germline ends came to 14 bases. The germline V gene encodes CDR1 KGHSH and CDR2 LQKENI. The DNA of the CDR3 is TGTGCCAGCTCACTGGATCACGGGGTAAACACTGAAGCTTTCTTT. This gives the protein CASSLDHGVNTEAFF. Variable domain in full (rest from reference TRBV18 and TRBJ1-1): NAGVMQNPRHLVRRRGQEARLRCSPMKGHSHVYWYRQLPEEGLKFMVYLQKENIIDESGMPKERFSAEFPKEGPSILRIQQVVRGDSAAYFCASSLDHGVNTEAFFGQGTRLTVV.

This chain uses TRBV19 with TRBJ1-1; a weak D match, TRBD1 (6 bases). This CDR3 has 13 amino acids. The germline V gene encodes CDR1 LNHDA and CDR2 SQIVND (reference sequence). V lost 3 bases and J lost 11, with 16 bases in between. The chain's CDR3 is CASSITGGPRAFF. CDR3 bases: TGTGCCAGTAGTATCACCGGGGGGCCGAGGGCTTTCTTT.

V usage is TRBV19 and J usage is TRBJ1-2, with D possibly TRBD1 on 6 matching bases. V lost 8 bases to trimming and J lost 7 bases, with 14 bases between them. The germline CDR1 and CDR2 sequences are LNHDA and SQIVND (reference sequence). The CDR3 extends over 12 amino acids. CDR3 in amino acids: CASSGQRVGYTF. CDR3 coding DNA: TGTGCCAGTTCTGGACAGAGGGTTGGCTACACCTTC.

The V gene is TRBV18, the J gene TRBJ2-1; no reliable D call. Germline V lookup: CDR1 KGHSH, CDR2 LQKENI. V was shortened by 0 bases and J by 5 bases, with 11 bases between the two germline ends. The CDR3 contains 15 residues. DNA for the CDR3: TGTGCCAGCTCACCACCGTTCCTCCCGGACAATGAGCAGTTCTTC. Its translation is CASSPPFLPDNEQFF.

V is TRBV2 and J is TRBJ2-6; 11 bases are shared with TRBD1. Germline CDR1 SNHLY, CDR2 FYNNEI. V was clipped by 7 bases and J by 2 bases; unmatched bases: 4. The CDR3 totals 16 residues. CDR3 in amino acids: CASKGQGAPGANVLTF. In DNA form, the CDR3 reads TGTGCCAGCAAAGGACAGGGGGCGCCTGGGGCCAACGTCCTGACTTTC.

The genes are TRBV18 and TRBJ2-7, with D maybe TRBD1 (5 bases). The V gene's germline CDR1 is KGHSH and CDR2 LQKENI. The germline V and J ends were trimmed by 1 base and 7 bases, with 14 bases remaining between them. The CDR3 loop spans 14 amino acids. CDR3 loop: CASSPRTRGEEQYF. The CDR3 DNA sequence: TGTGCCAGCTCACCACGAACAAGGGGTGAAGAGCAGTACTTC.

This clone was counted a single time. This chain joins TRBV2 and TRBJ1-2; 9 nucleotides match TRBD1. The CDR3 totals 14 residues. V lost 6 bases, J lost 8 bases, and 10 bases stayed unmatched. Germline CDR1 is SNHLY and CDR2 is FYNNEI. Written as DNA, the CDR3 is TGTGCCAGCAGCCCGGGACAGGGTACCGGCGGCTACACCTTC. It is translated as CASSPGQGTGGYTF.

The chain combines TRBV11-2 with TRBJ2-5, with 7 bases that match TRBD2. The junction had 2 bases not matched to a gene; V was cut back by 1 base and J by 6 bases. Germline CDR1 reads SGHAT; CDR2 reads FQNNGV. The CDR3 covers 13 residues. For the CDR3, the DNA is TGTGCCAGCAGCTTAGCGGGGGGAAAGACCCAGTACTTC. Translation: CASSLAGGKTQYF.